Listed here are 6 T cell receptor beta chains from one sample, sequenced in a study of blood T cells in healthy people across ages. Alongside a J-beta primer mix, a sample-barcoded 5' primer served in a second PCR lasting roughly 6 to 11 cycles. TCRdb reanalysed the 5' RACE reads using MiXCR and keeps one entry per CDR3 protein. The data contain about 800,000 distinct CDR3 sequences, 58% of them seen just once; the ten biggest clones take up about 20%. Sequenced sample: blood. Receptors were obtained from a man younger than 45 in good health.

The chain recombines TRBV6-2 or TRBV6-3 with TRBJ2-3; D may be TRBD2 (5 bases). CDR1 is MNHEY, CDR2 SVGEGT, per germline. There are 16 residues in the CDR3. Trimming stripped 5 bases from V and 0 bases from J, with 15 bases between. CDR3 DNA sequence: TGTGCCAGCAGTCCTTACGGGATCTCTAGCACAGATACGCAGTATTTT. Translation gives CASSPYGISSTDTQYF.

The chain links TRBV7-9 to TRBJ1-2, with 7 bases identical to TRBD1. The CDR3 has 15 amino acids. Per the germline V gene, CDR1 is SEHNR and CDR2 is FQNEAQ (reference sequence). J lost 7 bases, V lost 5 bases, and 13 bases had no gene match. This chain's CDR3 is CASSGGKGAPSGYTF. The CDR3 nucleotides read TGTGCCAGCAGCGGAGGAAAGGGGGCTCCGAGTGGCTACACCTTC.

The chain couples TRBV20-1 to TRBJ2-1; TRBD1 matches 8 bases. Germline CDR1 DFQATT, CDR2 SNEGSKA (reference sequence). This CDR3 region has 14 residues. V was clipped by 1 base and J by 7 bases; unmatched bases: 6. CDR3 in amino acids: CSARGAGGRNEQFF. The DNA of the CDR3 is TGCAGTGCTAGAGGCGCAGGGGGCCGGAATGAGCAGTTCTTC.

The gene calls are TRBV5-1 and TRBJ2-1, with 11 bases identical to TRBD2. There are 17 residues in the CDR3. Unmatched junction bases numbered 9, after V lost 0 bases and J lost 7 bases. In germline, CDR1 is SGHRS, CDR2 YFSETQ. The CDR3: CASSLALVSGRANEQFF. The CDR3 DNA is TGCGCCAGCAGCTTGGCCTTGGTTAGCGGGAGGGCTAATGAGCAGTTCTTC.

The table lists this clonotype with a count of one. This sequence joins TRBV15 and TRBJ1-4; a possible D gene is TRBD1 (5 bases). The CDR3 sequence is 13 residues long. Germline V gives CDR1 LNHNV, CDR2 YYDKDF (reference sequence). V was pared by 4 bases and J by 5 bases, with 8 bases between. The CDR3 DNA reads TGTGCCACCAGCAACCAGGGCAATGAAAAACTGTTTTTT. It is translated as CATSNQGNEKLFF.

This chain connects TRBV27 to TRBJ2-5, with unresolved D. Trimming stripped 0 bases from V and 11 bases from J, with 16 bases between. Germline CDR1 MNHEY, CDR2 SMNVEV (reference sequence). This CDR3 region has 14 residues. The CDR3, as DNA: TGTGCCAGCAGTTTATCTCCGAGTTCCAATGAGCAGTACTTC. Protein product: CASSLSPSSNEQYF.